These T cell receptor beta chains were read from a single sample in a study of T cells in Graves' hyperthyroidism and ophthalmopathy. TCRdb fed the multiplex PCR reads into MiXCR, producing one record per CDR3 protein. The table shows over 700,000 distinct CDR3 sequences, with around a third occurring only once. Input material: blood. All receptors come from a woman between 40 and 50 years old with Graves' hyperthyroidism. CDR3s include the opening cysteine and the closing phenylalanine or tryptophan. Fields, in order: V gene, J gene, D gene, clone size, CDR3 protein, CDR3 DNA. The D gene is left open where the match is weak. Clone size appears in some rows only: once, few, many, or a class for an expanded clone.

>TRBV10-3|TRBJ1-4|-|many
CAISEFWGTTNEKLFF
TGTGCCATCAGTGAGTTCTGGGGGACAACTAATGAAAAACTGTTTTTT
>TRBV7-2|TRBJ2-2|-|few
CASSSIGRSANTGELFF
TGTGCCAGCAGCTCCATCGGGCGGTCGGCGAACACCGGGGAGCTGTTTTTT
>TRBV7-2|TRBJ2-1|TRBD2|few
CASRQGRLAGGPGDEQFF
TGTGCCAGCAGGCAGGGTCGACTAGCGGGGGGGCCGGGCGATGAGCAGTTCTTC
>TRBV20-1|TRBJ2-2|-|few
CSAPLRRADDTGELFF
TGCAGTGCCCCTCTCCGGAGAGCGGACGACACCGGGGAGCTGTTTTTT
>TRBV20-1|TRBJ1-6|-|few
CSASVLGVSFMGNSPLHF
TGCAGTGCTAGTGTGTTAGGGGTATCCTTTATGGGTAATTCACCCCTCCACTTT
>TRBV19|TRBJ1-5|TRBD1|few
CASSQRTGPQPQHF
TGTGCCAGTAGTCAAAGGACAGGGCCCCAGCCCCAGCATTTT
>TRBV14|TRBJ1-3|-|many
CASSPYSGRNTIYF
TGTGCCAGCAGCCCCTACTCAGGCCGGAACACCATATATTTT
>TRBV6-5|TRBJ1-3|-|few
CASSYAQSSGNTIYF
TGTGCCAGCAGTTACGCCCAGTCCTCTGGAAACACCATATATTTT
>TRBV28|TRBJ2-2|-|-
CASITSLNTGELFF
TGTGCCAGCATTACAAGCTTGAACACCGGGGAGCTGTTTTTT
>TRBV2|TRBJ2-5|TRBD2|-
CASSGRPGGATQETQYF
TGTGCCAGCAGTGGACGCCCCGGGGGGGCAACCCAAGAGACCCAGTACTTC
>TRBV29-1|TRBJ2-7|TRBD2|many
CSVVKRDPYEQYF
TGCAGCGTCGTGAAGCGGGATCCCTACGAGCAGTACTTC
>TRBV5-4|TRBJ2-2|-|few
CASSLGLAEVYGELFF
TGTGCCAGCAGCTTGGGGCTAGCAGAGGTATACGGGGAGCTGTTTTTT
>TRBV19|TRBJ1-2|-|many
CASSISEGANYGYTF
TGTGCCAGTAGTATCTCAGAGGGAGCTAACTATGGCTACACCTTC
>TRBV20-1|TRBJ2-7|TRBD1|few
CSATDRGEFYEQYF
TGCAGTGCCACAGACAGGGGGGAGTTCTACGAGCAGTACTTC
>TRBV6-5|TRBJ2-7|-|few
CASTAYQGPYEQYF
TGTGCCAGCACCGCCTACCAGGGCCCCTACGAGCAGTACTTC
>TRBV7-2|TRBJ1-5|-|-
CASSLDGIGRETQHF
TGTGCCAGCAGCTTAGACGGTATTGGGCGAGAGACCCAGCATTTT